The present entry profiles one T cell receptor beta chain with its context. Its antigen remains unidentified. The CDR3 totals 15 residues. Trimming took off 1 base at V and 3 bases at J, with 9 bases between the two ends. Germline V CDR1 and CDR2: SGHAT, FQDESV (reference sequence). Despite likely unrecorded immune exposures, the donors were nominally healthy at the time of sampling. These data belong to a study of cytomegalovirus exposure and HLA in healthy donors. Both 60 Vbeta primers and 13 Jbeta primers went into the PCR. The assay was immunoSEQ multiplex PCR, and TCRdb's table has in-frame clones only and misses some. This sample's table has approximately 140,000 clones. Study conclusions and caveats: Links to common viral pathogens appeared, in a later analysis, for several of the most significant clusters.

The sequence derives from a woman aged 40 to 55 in good health and CMV-seronegative. This sequence joins TRBV11-1 and TRBJ2-2; D remains ambiguous. Sequenced material: PBMCs. As DNA, the CDR3 is TGTGCCAGCAGCTTAGGCGGAGCCTACACCGGGGAGCTGTTTTTT. Translated, it gives CASSLGGAYTGELFF.